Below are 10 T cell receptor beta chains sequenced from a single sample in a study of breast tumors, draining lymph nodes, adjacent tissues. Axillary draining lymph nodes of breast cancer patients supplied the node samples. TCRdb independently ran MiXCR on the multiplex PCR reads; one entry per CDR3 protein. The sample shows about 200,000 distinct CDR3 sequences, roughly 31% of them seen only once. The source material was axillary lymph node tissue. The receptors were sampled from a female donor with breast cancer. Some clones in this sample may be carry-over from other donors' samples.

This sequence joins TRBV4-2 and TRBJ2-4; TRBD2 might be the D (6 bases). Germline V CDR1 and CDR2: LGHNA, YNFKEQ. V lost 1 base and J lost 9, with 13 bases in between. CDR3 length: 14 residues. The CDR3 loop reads CASSQAGTGSIQYF. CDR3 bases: TGTGCCAGCAGCCAAGCCGGGACTGGGAGCATTCAGTACTTC.

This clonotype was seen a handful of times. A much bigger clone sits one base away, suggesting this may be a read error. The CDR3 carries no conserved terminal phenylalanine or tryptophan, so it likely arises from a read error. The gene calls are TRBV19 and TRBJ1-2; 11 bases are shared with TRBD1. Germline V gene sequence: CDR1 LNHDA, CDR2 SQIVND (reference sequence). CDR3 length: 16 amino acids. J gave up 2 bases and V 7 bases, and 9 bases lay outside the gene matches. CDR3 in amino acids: CASNTGTGGQNYGYTS. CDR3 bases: TGTGCCAGTAACACCGGGACAGGGGGACAGAACTATGGCTACACCTCC.

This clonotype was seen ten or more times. CDR3: CASSFRGGRINQPQHF. The CDR3 DNA sequence: TGTGCCAGCAGCTTCCGGGGGGGCAGAATAAATCAGCCCCAGCATTTT. The chain uses TRBV7-3 and TRBJ1-5; D is possibly TRBD1 (6 bases). The V gene lost 3 bases and the J gene lost 4 bases, with 16 bases spanning the gap. Germline-derived CDR1 and CDR2 are SGHTA and FQGTGA. The CDR3 covers 16 residues.

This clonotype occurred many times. The CDR3 DNA reads as TGTGCCATCAGGGGGGGCAGGGAGCAGTACTTC. Protein product: CAIRGGREQYF. The chain combines TRBV10-3 with TRBJ2-7; D may be TRBD1 or TRBD2 (6 bases each). The V end was cut by 6 bases, the J end by 7 bases, with 10 bases between. The germline CDR1 and CDR2 sequences are ENHRY and SYGVKD. There are 11 residues in the CDR3.

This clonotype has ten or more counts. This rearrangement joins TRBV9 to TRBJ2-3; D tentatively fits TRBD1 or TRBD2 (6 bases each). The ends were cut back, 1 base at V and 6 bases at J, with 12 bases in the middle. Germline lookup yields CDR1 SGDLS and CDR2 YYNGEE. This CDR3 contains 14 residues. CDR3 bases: TGTGCCAGCAGCGTAAGGGGGGAGTTCGATACGCAGTATTTT. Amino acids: CASSVRGEFDTQYF.

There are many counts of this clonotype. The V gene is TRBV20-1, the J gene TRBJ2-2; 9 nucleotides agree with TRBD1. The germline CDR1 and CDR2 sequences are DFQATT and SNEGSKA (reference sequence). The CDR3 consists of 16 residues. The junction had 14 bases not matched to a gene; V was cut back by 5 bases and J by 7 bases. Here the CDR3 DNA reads TGCAGTGCTCAGGGGGACCACAGGGGGCCCGGCGGGGAGCTGTTTTTT. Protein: CSAQGDHRGPGGELFF.

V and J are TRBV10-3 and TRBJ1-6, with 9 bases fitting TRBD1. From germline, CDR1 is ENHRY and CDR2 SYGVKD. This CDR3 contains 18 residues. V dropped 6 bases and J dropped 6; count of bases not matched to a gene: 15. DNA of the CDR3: TGTGCCATCAGCAGCTTCGTCGGGGACAGGGAGAGTAATTCACCCCTCCACTTT. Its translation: CAISSFVGDRESNSPLHF.

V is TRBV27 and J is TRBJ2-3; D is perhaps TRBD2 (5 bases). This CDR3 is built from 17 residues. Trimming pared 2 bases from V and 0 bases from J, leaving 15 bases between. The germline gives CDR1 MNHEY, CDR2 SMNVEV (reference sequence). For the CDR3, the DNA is TGTGCCAGCAGTTTAGGGTCTGGCGGGTCCAGCACAGATACGCAGTATTTT. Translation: CASSLGSGGSSTDTQYF.

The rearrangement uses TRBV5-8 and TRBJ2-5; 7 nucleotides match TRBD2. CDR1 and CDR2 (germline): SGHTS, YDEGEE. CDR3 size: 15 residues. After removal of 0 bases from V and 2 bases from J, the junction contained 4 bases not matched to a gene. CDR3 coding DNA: TGTGCCAGCAGCTTGGTTGCAGCGGGACAAGAGACCCAGTACTTC. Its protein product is CASSLVAAGQETQYF.

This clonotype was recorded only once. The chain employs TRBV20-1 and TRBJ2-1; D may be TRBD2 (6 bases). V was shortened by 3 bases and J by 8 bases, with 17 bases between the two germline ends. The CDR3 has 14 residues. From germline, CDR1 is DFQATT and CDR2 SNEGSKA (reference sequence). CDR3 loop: CSARCDLGEDEQFF. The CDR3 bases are TGCAGTGCTAGGTGCGACTTAGGGGAGGATGAGCAGTTCTTC.